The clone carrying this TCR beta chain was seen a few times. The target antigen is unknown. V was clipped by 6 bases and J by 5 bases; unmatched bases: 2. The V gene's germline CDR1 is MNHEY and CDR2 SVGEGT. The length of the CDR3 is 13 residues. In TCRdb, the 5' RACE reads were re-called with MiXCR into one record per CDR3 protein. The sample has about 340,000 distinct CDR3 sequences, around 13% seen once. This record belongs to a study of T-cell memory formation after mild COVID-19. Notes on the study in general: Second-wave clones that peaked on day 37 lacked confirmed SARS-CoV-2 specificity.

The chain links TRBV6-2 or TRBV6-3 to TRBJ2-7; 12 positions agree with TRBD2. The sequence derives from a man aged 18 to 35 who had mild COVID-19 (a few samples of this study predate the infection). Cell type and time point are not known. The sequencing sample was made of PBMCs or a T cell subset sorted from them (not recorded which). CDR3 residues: CASRLAGGNEQYV. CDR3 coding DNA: TGTGCCAGCAGACTAGCGGGGGGAAACGAGCAGTACGTC.